A single sample is the source of the 29 T cell receptor beta chains below, sequenced in a study of graft-versus-host responses after intestinal transplantation. The protocol was immunoSEQ multiplex PCR, while the TCRdb copy is restricted to in-frame clones and leaves out a portion. Counted here are about 90,000 clones, roughly 90% occurring once; the ten biggest clones make up approximately 0.33%. These TCRs' antigens remain unknown. The material was unstimulated CD4+ T cells sorted from spleen or lymph node cells, obtained before transplant. These receptor sequences come from a human donor who was the organ donor for an intestinal transplant.

This clone was observed a single time. The rearrangement joins TRBV28 to TRBJ2-7; D is uncertain. Per germline, CDR1 MDHEN and CDR2 SYDVKM. CDR3 length: 11 amino acids. V dropped 6 bases and J dropped 4 bases, with 7 bases sitting between them. The CDR3 here is CASRTIYEQYF. In DNA, the CDR3 is TGTGCCAGCAGAACTATATACGAGCAGTACTTC.

The table lists this clone with a count of one. The genes are TRBV12-2 and TRBJ1-5. TRBV12-2 is a pseudogene locus. This CDR3 has 18 amino acids. CDR3 amino acids: CASRIRYGEGEGNQPQHF. DNA for the CDR3: TGTGCAAGTCGGATCCGGTACGGAGAAGGGGAGGGCAATCAGCCCCAGCATTTT.

The genes are TRBV28 and TRBJ2-1, with TRBD1 as a possible D gene (7 bases). Germline assignment: CDR1 MDHEN and CDR2 SYDVKM. This CDR3 spans 17 amino acids. V lost 1 base to trimming and J lost 3 bases, with 16 bases between them. The CDR3 region has the DNA TGTGCCAGCAGTTTATACGGAGGGGGACAGATCTACAATGAGCAGTTCTTC. This codes for CASSLYGGGQIYNEQFF.

This clone was seen just once. The gene calls are TRBV6-1 and TRBJ1-4; possibly TRBD1 for D (5 bases). With 10 bases removed from V and 0 bases from J, the gap between germline ends came to 12 bases. CDR3 size: 14 residues. In germline, CDR1 is MNHNS, CDR2 SASEGT. CDR3 sequence reads: CATRRGATNEKLFF. Written as DNA, the CDR3 is TGTGCCACCCGAAGGGGTGCAACTAATGAAAAACTGTTTTTT.

DNA of the CDR3: TGTGCCAGCAGTAAAGGCCAGGGTCACGAGCAGTACTTC. The encoded protein is CASSKGQGHEQYF. The V call is TRBV6-6, the J call TRBJ2-7, with D perhaps matching TRBD1 (5 bases). V gave up 5 bases and J gave up 5 bases, with 13 bases separating them. This CDR3 region has 13 residues. The germline gives CDR1 MNHNY, CDR2 SVGAGI (reference sequence).

V is TRBV5-1 and J is TRBJ1-2; D is undetermined. This CDR3 spans 13 amino acids. CDR1 SGHRS and CDR2 YFSETQ come from the germline V gene. V dropped 4 bases and J dropped 3 bases, with 10 bases sitting between them. The CDR3 sequence is CASSLAPDYGYTF. As DNA, the CDR3 is TGCGCCAGCAGCCTTGCGCCTGACTATGGCTACACCTTC.

This clone appeared a single time. In nucleotides, the CDR3 is TGTGCCAGCAGCTTATTCGCTGGGGCCAACGTCCTGACTTTC. It is translated as CASSLFAGANVLTF. The J gene is TRBJ2-6, the V gene TRBV13; D call uncertain. The ends were cut back, 2 bases at V and 2 bases at J, with 4 bases in the middle. The CDR3 is 14 amino acids. Germline values: CDR1 PRHDT, CDR2 FYEKMQ (reference sequence).

This clone was found once. The CDR3 DNA is TGCGCCAGCAGCTTGGAAGGGGGTGGAAACACCATATATTTT. Residues: CASSLEGGGNTIYF. V usage is TRBV5-1 and J usage is TRBJ1-3, with a weak D call TRBD1 (6 bases). CDR3 size: 14 residues. V gave up 0 bases and J gave up 3 bases, with 7 bases separating them. The V gene's germline CDR1 is SGHRS and CDR2 YFSETQ.

The chain is built from TRBV7-3 and TRBJ2-1, with TRBD2 matching over 7 bases. The CDR3 has 15 residues. In germline, CDR1 is SGHTA, CDR2 FQGTGA. V shed 3 bases and J 10 bases; nucleotides not matched to a gene: 12. The CDR3 sequence: CASSFGGELGAEQFF. The CDR3 nucleotides are TGTGCCAGCAGCTTTGGGGGGGAGCTTGGGGCCGAGCAGTTCTTC.

This clone was counted once. V is TRBV9 and J is TRBJ1-2; TRBD1 is a possible D gene (5 bases). The CDR3 sequence is 15 residues long. V lost 5 bases, J lost 0 bases, and 14 bases lay in between. CDR1 SGDLS and CDR2 YYNGEE come from the germline V gene. Written as DNA, the CDR3 is TGTGCCAGCAGTCGGGGGGACGTGACTAACTATGGCTACACCTTC. This codes for CASSRGDVTNYGYTF.

This sequence joins TRBV4-2 and TRBJ2-1; 13 bases are a match to TRBD2. This CDR3 is 17 amino acids long. The V segment lost 1 base and the J segment 7 bases; nucleotides outside the gene matches: 7. Germline values: CDR1 LGHNA, CDR2 YNFKEQ. CDR3 coding DNA: TGTGCCAGCAGCCAAGGGGGGGGACTAGCGGGGAGGAATGAGCAGTTCTTC. Residues: CASSQGGGLAGRNEQFF.

J is TRBJ2-7 and V is TRBV14; 7 bases line up with TRBD1. Trimming at V came to 2 bases and at J to 2 bases, leaving 9 bases not matched to a gene. The length of the CDR3 is 16 residues. From germline, CDR1 is SGHDN and CDR2 FVKESK. CDR3 coding DNA: TGTGCCAGCAGCCAACTGACAGGGTCTATAACCTACGAGCAGTACTTC. This gives the protein CASSQLTGSITYEQYF.

The chain employs TRBV12-5 and TRBJ2-1; D may be TRBD1 (5 bases). V lost 0 bases and J 11 bases, leaving 14 bases between the germline ends. The germline CDR1 and CDR2 sequences are LGHNT and FRNRAP. The CDR3 consists of 14 residues. The CDR3 here is CASGLVLLQGKQFF. The DNA of the CDR3 is TGTGCTAGTGGTTTGGTACTGTTGCAGGGTAAGCAGTTCTTC.

The chain has TRBV15 and TRBJ1-6; D possibly corresponds to TRBD1 (6 bases). Trimming took off 3 bases at V and 3 bases at J, with 12 bases between the two ends. CDR3 length equals 16 residues. Germline values: CDR1 LNHNV, CDR2 YYDKDF (reference sequence). CDR3 sequence reads: CATSSGQLLYNSPLHF. The CDR3 DNA follows: TGTGCCACCAGCAGCGGACAGTTACTCTATAATTCACCCCTCCACTTT.

The V and J genes are TRBV11-2 and TRBJ1-1; 7 bases map to TRBD1. The CDR3 is made up of 14 amino acids. In germline, CDR1 is SGHAT, CDR2 FQNNGV. V lost 1 base and J lost 7; bases outside the gene matches: 6. CDR3 protein: CASSLGQGSGEAFF. DNA for the CDR3: TGTGCCAGCAGCTTAGGACAGGGTAGCGGTGAAGCTTTCTTT.

The V call is TRBV5-8, the J call TRBJ2-3; 10 nucleotides match TRBD2. Per the germline V gene, CDR1 is SGHTS and CDR2 is YDEGEE. The CDR3 runs to 14 residues. The trim removed 8 bases at V and 5 bases at J, leaving 8 bases unmatched. The CDR3 loop is CASKILAGLDTQYF. CDR3 nucleotide sequence: TGTGCCAGTAAAATACTAGCGGGATTAGATACGCAGTATTTT.

Points on this clone: The junction differs from germline at one of its ends, possibly a read error. This chain uses TRBV7-7 with TRBJ2-1; D is perhaps TRBD2 (5 bases). Germline V lookup: CDR1 SSHAT, CDR2 FNYEAQ (reference sequence). The CDR3 is 14 amino acids. CDR3 in amino acids: CASSRGGFGNEQFF. The CDR3 DNA follows: TGTGCTAGCAGCCGCGGAGGATTTGGGAATGAGCAGTTCTTC.

In nucleotides, the CDR3 is TGTGCCAGCAGCTCCAGACAATTTTACGCAGATACGCAGTATTTT. Its protein product is CASSSRQFYADTQYF. This sequence joins TRBV7-9 and TRBJ2-3, with D unresolved. The CDR3 is made up of 15 amino acids. Trimming took off 4 bases at V and 4 bases at J, with 15 bases between the two ends. CDR1 SEHNR and CDR2 FQNEAQ come from the germline V gene (reference sequence). Full variable domain (missing parts from reference TRBV7-9 and TRBJ2-3): DTGVSQNPRHKITKRGQNVTFRCDPISEHNRLYWYRQTLGQGPEFLTYFQNEAQLEKSRLLSDRFSAERPKGSFSTLEIQRTEQGDSAMYLCASSSRQFYADTQYFGPGTRLTVL.

The chain employs TRBV19 and TRBJ1-2; possibly TRBD1 for D (6 bases). The V end was cut by 7 bases, the J end by 5 bases, with 8 bases between. CDR1 LNHDA and CDR2 SQIVND come from the germline V gene (reference sequence). This CDR3 has 11 residues. Written as DNA, the CDR3 is TGTGCCAGTATGAGGGGGTATGGCTACACCTTC. Protein: CASMRGYGYTF.

The J gene is TRBJ1-6, the V gene TRBV13, with D tentatively TRBD1 (5 bases). This CDR3 is 14 amino acids long. V lost 5 bases to trimming and J lost 6 bases, with 11 bases between them. Germline V gene data show CDR1 as PRHDT and CDR2 as FYEKMQ (reference sequence). The CDR3 coding sequence is TGTGCCAGCAGCCTTGGCAGGGCTAATTCACCCCTCCACTTT. Translation: CASSLGRANSPLHF.

This rearrangement joins TRBV7-8 to TRBJ2-7, with TRBD2 matching 13 bases. V dropped 5 bases and J dropped 0; count of bases not matched to a gene: 4. CDR1 and CDR2 from the germline V gene are SGHVS and FQNEAQ. The CDR3 has 16 amino acids. The CDR3: CASSPRTSGSSYEQYF. Here the CDR3 DNA reads TGTGCCAGCAGCCCCAGGACTAGCGGGAGCTCCTACGAGCAGTACTTC.

This chain connects TRBV25-1 to TRBJ2-7; 7 bases match TRBD1. The V gene end was trimmed by 7 bases and the J gene end by 6 bases; junction bases not matched to a gene: 9. The CDR3 totals 13 residues. Germline V gene lookup returns CDR1 MGHDK and CDR2 SYGVNS. The DNA for the CDR3 is TGTGCCAGCATTAGGACAGGCTTTTCCGAGCAGTACTTC. This translates into CASIRTGFSEQYF.

The J gene is TRBJ2-7, the V gene TRBV9; 9 nucleotides line up with TRBD2. The length of the CDR3 is 15 residues. The junction had 4 bases not matched to a gene; V was cut back by 0 bases and J by 3 bases. Germline V gives CDR1 SGDLS, CDR2 YYNGEE. The CDR3, as DNA: TGTGCCAGCAGCGTAGGAGCGGGGGGCTACTACGAGCAGTACTTC. This gives the protein CASSVGAGGYYEQYF. Together with reference TRBV9 and TRBJ2-7, the CDR3 gives the full variable domain: DSGVTQTPKHLITATGQRVTLRCSPRSGDLSVYWYQQSLDQGLQFLIQYYNGEERAKGNILERFSAQQFPDLHSELNLSSLELGDSALYFCASSVGAGGYYEQYFGPGTRLTVT.

The chain couples TRBV5-1 to TRBJ1-2, with D unresolved. The germline V gene encodes CDR1 SGHRS and CDR2 YFSETQ. The CDR3 spans 12 residues. With 5 bases removed from V and 2 bases from J, the gap between germline ends came to 7 bases. The chain's CDR3 is CASRGSNYGYTF. CDR3 nucleotide sequence: TGCGCCAGCAGGGGCAGCAACTATGGCTACACCTTC.

The chain combines TRBV5-4 with TRBJ2-3; D might be TRBD2 (6 bases). The germline V and J ends were trimmed by 2 bases and 0 bases, with 13 bases remaining between them. This CDR3 is 16 amino acids long. Looked up from germline, CDR1 is SGHNT and CDR2 is YYREEE (reference sequence). CDR3 loop: CASSFRRGSSTDTQYF. The CDR3 nucleotides read TGTGCCAGCAGCTTCAGGCGGGGATCTAGCACAGATACGCAGTATTTT.

The gene calls are TRBV7-2 and TRBJ2-6, with no clear D. The V end lost 8 bases, the J end lost 0 bases, and 11 bases lay between the germline ends. This CDR3 contains 15 residues. Germline values: CDR1 SGHTA, CDR2 FQGNSA. This chain's CDR3 is CASGQRLSGANVLTF. In DNA, the CDR3 is TGTGCCAGCGGCCAGAGGCTCTCTGGGGCCAACGTCCTGACTTTC.

This sequence joins TRBV27 and TRBJ1-2; possibly TRBD1 for D (5 bases). The length of the CDR3 is 11 residues. Trimming took 9 bases from V and 2 from J, leaving 7 bases between them. The germline V gene has CDR1 MNHEY and CDR2 SMNVEV (reference sequence). The CDR3 here is CASGGNYGYTF. The CDR3, as DNA: TGTGCCAGTGGGGGGAACTATGGCTACACCTTC.

This rearrangement joins TRBV30 to TRBJ2-3; perhaps TRBD2 as D (6 bases). CDR1 is GTSNPN, CDR2 SVGIG, per germline (reference sequence). The V end lost 4 bases, the J end lost 1 base, and 15 bases lay between the germline ends. CDR3 length: 15 residues. The CDR3 sequence: CAWNYGGVGTDTQYF. The CDR3, as DNA: TGTGCCTGGAATTACGGCGGGGTGGGCACAGATACGCAGTATTTT.

The J gene is TRBJ2-5, the V gene TRBV30; TRBD2 agrees at 8 bases. The CDR3 runs to 14 residues. Germline V gene sequence: CDR1 GTSNPN, CDR2 SVGIG (reference sequence). J lost 9 bases, V lost 5 bases, and 14 bases had no gene match. In DNA form, the CDR3 reads TGTGCCTGGGGCCGGGGGGGTCTTTCGGGGGCCCAGTACTTC. This translates into CAWGRGGLSGAQYF. Using reference TRBV30 and TRBJ2-5 for the parts outside the CDR3, the full variable domain is SQTIHQWPATLVQPVGSPLSLECTVEGTSNPNLYWYRQAAGRGLQLLFYSVGIGQISSEVPQNLSASRPQDRQFILSSKKLLLSDSGFYLCAWGRGGLSGAQYFGPGTRLLVL.